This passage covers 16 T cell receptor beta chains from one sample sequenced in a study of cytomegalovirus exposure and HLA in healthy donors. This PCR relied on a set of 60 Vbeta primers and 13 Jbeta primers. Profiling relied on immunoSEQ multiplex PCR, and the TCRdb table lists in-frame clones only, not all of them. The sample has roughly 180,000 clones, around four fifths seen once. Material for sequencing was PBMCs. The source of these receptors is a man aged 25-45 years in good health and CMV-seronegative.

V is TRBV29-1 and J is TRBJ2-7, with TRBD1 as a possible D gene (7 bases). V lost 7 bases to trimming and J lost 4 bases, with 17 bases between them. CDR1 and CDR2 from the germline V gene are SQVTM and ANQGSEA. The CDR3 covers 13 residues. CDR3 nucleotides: TGCAGCGGTCTCTGGCAGGGGGGATACGAGCAGTACTTC. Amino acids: CSGLWQGGYEQYF.

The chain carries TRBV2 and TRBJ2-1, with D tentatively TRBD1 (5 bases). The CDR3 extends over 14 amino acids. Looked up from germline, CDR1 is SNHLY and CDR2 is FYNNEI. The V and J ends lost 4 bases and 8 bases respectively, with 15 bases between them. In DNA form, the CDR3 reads TGTGCCAGCAGTGGTCGACAGCCTCTGGATGAGCAGTTCTTC. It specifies CASSGRQPLDEQFF.

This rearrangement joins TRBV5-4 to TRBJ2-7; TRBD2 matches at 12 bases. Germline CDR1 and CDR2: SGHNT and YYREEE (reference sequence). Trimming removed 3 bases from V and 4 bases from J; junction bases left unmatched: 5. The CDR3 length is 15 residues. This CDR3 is CASSSRLAGDYEQYF. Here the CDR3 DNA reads TGTGCCAGCAGCTCCCGACTAGCGGGAGATTACGAGCAGTACTTC.

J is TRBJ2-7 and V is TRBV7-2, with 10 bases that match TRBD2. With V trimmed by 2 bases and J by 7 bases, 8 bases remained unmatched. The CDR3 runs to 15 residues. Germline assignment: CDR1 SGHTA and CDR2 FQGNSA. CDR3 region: CASSLFLAGAREQYF. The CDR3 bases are TGTGCCAGCAGCTTATTCCTAGCGGGAGCTCGAGAGCAGTACTTC.

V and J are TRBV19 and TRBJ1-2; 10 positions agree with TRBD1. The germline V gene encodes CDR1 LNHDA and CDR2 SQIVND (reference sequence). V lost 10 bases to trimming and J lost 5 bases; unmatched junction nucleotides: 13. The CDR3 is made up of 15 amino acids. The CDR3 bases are TGTGCCACGCATAAACCGGGACAGGGGATTTATGGCTACACCTTC. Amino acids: CATHKPGQGIYGYTF.

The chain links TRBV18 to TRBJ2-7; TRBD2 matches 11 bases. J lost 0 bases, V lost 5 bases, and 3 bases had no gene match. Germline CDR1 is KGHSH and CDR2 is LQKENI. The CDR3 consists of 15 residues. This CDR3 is CASSALAGGSYEQYF. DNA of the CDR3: TGTGCCAGCTCAGCTCTAGCGGGGGGCTCCTACGAGCAGTACTTC.

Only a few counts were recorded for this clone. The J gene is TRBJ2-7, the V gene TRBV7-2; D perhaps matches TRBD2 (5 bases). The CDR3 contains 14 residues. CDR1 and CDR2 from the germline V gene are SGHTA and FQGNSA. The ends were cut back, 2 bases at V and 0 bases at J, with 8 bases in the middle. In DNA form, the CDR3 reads TGTGCCAGCAGCTTACGGACTGCCTCCTACGAGCAGTACTTC. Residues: CASSLRTASYEQYF.

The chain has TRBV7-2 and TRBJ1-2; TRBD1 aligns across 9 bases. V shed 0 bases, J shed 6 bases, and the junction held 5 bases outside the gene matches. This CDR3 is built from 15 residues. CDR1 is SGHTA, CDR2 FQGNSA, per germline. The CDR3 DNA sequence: TGTGCCAGCAGCTTAGCCTACAGGGGGCGGGATGGCTACACCTTC. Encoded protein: CASSLAYRGRDGYTF.

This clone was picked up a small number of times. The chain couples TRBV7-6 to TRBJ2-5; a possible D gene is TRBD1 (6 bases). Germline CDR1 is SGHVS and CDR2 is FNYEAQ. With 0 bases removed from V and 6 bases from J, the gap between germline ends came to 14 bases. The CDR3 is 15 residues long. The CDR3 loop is CASSLAGTSDQTQYF. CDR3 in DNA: TGTGCCAGCAGCTTAGCCGGGACATCGGATCAGACCCAGTACTTC.

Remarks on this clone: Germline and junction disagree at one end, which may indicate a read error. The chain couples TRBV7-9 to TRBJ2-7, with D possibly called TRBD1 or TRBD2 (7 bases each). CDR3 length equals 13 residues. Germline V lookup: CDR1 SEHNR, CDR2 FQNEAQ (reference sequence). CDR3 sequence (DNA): TGTTCCAGCAGGGGGGGTCGGTCCTACGAGCAGTACTTC. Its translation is CSSRGGRSYEQYF.

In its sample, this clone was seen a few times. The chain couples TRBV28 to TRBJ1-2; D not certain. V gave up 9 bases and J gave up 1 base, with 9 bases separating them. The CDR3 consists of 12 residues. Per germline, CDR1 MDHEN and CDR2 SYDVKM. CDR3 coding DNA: TGTGCCAGTCTTAAATATAACTATGGCTACACCTTC. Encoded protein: CASLKYNYGYTF.

The CDR3 sequence is CASSFSGEMDGYTF. The CDR3 bases are TGCGCCAGCAGCTTCTCGGGGGAGATGGATGGCTACACCTTC. The chain joins TRBV5-1 to TRBJ1-2; D is possibly TRBD1 (5 bases). V was trimmed by 2 bases and J by 6 bases, leaving 14 bases between them. CDR3 size: 14 residues. The germline V gene has CDR1 SGHRS and CDR2 YFSETQ. Based on the CDR3 plus reference TRBV5-1 and TRBJ1-2, the full variable domain is KAGVTQTPRYLIKTRGQQVTLSCSPISGHRSVSWYQQTPGQGLQFLFEYFSETQRNKGNFPGRFSGRQFSNSRSEMNVSTLELGDSALYLCASSFSGEMDGYTFGSGTRLTVV.

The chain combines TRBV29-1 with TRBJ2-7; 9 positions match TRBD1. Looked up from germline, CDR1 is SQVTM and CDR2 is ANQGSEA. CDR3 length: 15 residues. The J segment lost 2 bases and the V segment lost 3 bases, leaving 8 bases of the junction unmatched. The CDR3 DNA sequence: TGCAGCGTTGACGGCAGGGGGACAGGGCCCTACGAGCAGTACTTC. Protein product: CSVDGRGTGPYEQYF.

This chain's CDR3 is CASSYSRTGGSYEQYF. The DNA for the CDR3 is TGTGCCAGCAGTTACTCGCGAACAGGGGGCAGTTACGAGCAGTACTTC. The chain couples TRBV6-5 to TRBJ2-7; 9 bases are a match to TRBD1. Per the germline V gene, CDR1 is MNHEY and CDR2 is SVGAGI. The CDR3 extends over 16 amino acids. Trimming took 0 bases from V and 4 from J; bases not matched to a gene: 7.

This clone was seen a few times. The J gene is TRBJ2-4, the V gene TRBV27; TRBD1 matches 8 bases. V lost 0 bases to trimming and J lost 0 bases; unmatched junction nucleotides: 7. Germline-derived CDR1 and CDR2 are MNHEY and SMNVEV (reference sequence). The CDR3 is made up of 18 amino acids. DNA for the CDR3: TGTGCCAGCAGTTTATCAGGACAGGGTTGGTTAGCCAAAAACATTCAGTACTTC. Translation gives CASSLSGQGWLAKNIQYF.

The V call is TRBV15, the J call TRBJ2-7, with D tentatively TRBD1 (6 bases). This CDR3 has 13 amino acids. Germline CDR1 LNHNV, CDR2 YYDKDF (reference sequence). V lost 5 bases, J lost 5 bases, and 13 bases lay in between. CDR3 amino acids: CATSDTGMNEQYF. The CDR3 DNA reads TGTGCCACCAGCGATACAGGGATGAACGAGCAGTACTTC. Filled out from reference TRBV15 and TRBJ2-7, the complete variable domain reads DAMVIQNPRYQVTQFGKPVTLSCSQTLNHNVMYWYQQKSSQAPKLLFHYYDKDFNNEADTPDNFQSRRPNTSFCFLDIRSPGLGDTAMYLCATSDTGMNEQYFGPGTRLTVT.